This TCR beta chain is from a study of T cells in Graves' hyperthyroidism and ophthalmopathy. TCR beta CDR3 region amplification was performed from RNA transcripts. HTBI primers were employed in a first-round RT-PCR of the TCR CDR3. Via MiXCR, TCRdb re-called the multiplex PCR reads, giving one row per CDR3 protein. The sample lists about 260,000 distinct CDR3 sequences; less than 20% were seen once. The ends lost 0 bases at V and 4 bases at J; junction bases unmatched: 20. The CDR3 totals 21 residues. The V gene's germline CDR1 is MDHEN and CDR2 SYDVKM. This clonotype was seen ten or more times. It was approximately 9.7 ml of fresh peripheral blood that supplied the PBMCs.

The genes are TRBV28 and TRBJ1-1; 10 nucleotides match TRBD1. The TCR comes from a woman under 30 with Graves' ophthalmopathy. The sequencing sample was made of blood. This chain's CDR3 is CASSLCGIYGDRGIMSTEAFF. The CDR3, as DNA: TGTGCCAGCAGTTTATGTGGGATTTATGGGGACAGGGGCATAATGAGCACTGAAGCTTTCTTT.